These T cell receptor beta chains were read from a single sample in a study of cytomegalovirus exposure and HLA in healthy donors. Method: immunoSEQ multiplex PCR; TCRdb's copy keeps in-frame clones and lacks some. The sample shows roughly 200,000 clones, about 77% of them seen only once. Material for sequencing was PBMCs. The receptor source for this set is a female donor in good health and CMV-seronegative. CDR3s include the opening cysteine and the closing phenylalanine or tryptophan. The order of the fields is J gene, V gene, CDR3 protein.

J gene: TRBJ1-1
V gene: TRBV10-3
CDR3 protein: CAIRGQGMNTEAFF

J gene: TRBJ2-2
V gene: TRBV19
CDR3 protein: CASSPPRDTGELFF

J gene: TRBJ2-7
V gene: TRBV2
CDR3 protein: CASSRQTYEQYF

J gene: TRBJ1-5
V gene: TRBV7-6
CDR3 protein: CASSLDRQTNQPQHF

J gene: TRBJ2-1
V gene: TRBV19
CDR3 protein: CASSMGRRWGDEQFF

J gene: TRBJ1-4
V gene: TRBV5-8
CDR3 protein: CASSLRKRLSEKLFF

J gene: TRBJ2-7
V gene: TRBV2
CDR3 protein: CASSRDSAIPYEQYF

J gene: TRBJ2-2
V gene: TRBV19
CDR3 protein: CASSTWTSGTGELFF

J gene: TRBJ1-1
V gene: TRBV19
CDR3 protein: CASRKFQASNTEAFF

J gene: TRBJ1-4
V gene: TRBV2
CDR3 protein: CASAQGGEKLFF

J gene: TRBJ2-3
V gene: TRBV5-4
CDR3 protein: CASSLGGSSSADTQYF

J gene: TRBJ2-3
V gene: TRBV19
CDR3 protein: CASSMNLAGADTQYF

J gene: -
V gene: TRBV2
CDR3 protein: CASSDPGQGLSYEQYF

J gene: TRBJ2-7
V gene: TRBV5-4
CDR3 protein: CASSSDGGTGAREQYF

J gene: TRBJ1-1
V gene: TRBV7-2
CDR3 protein: CASTGQMNTEAFF

J gene: TRBJ2-5
V gene: TRBV7-2
CDR3 protein: CASSLAWDRGTTSGSGETQYF

J gene: TRBJ2-6
V gene: TRBV7-2
CDR3 protein: CASSLLQVRLLTF

J gene: -
V gene: TRBV25-1
CDR3 protein: CASRDSGSITYEQYF

J gene: TRBJ1-6
V gene: TRBV2
CDR3 protein: CASSETGGSSPLHF

J gene: TRBJ2-7
V gene: TRBV7-2
CDR3 protein: CASSFPSSPYEQYF

J gene: TRBJ1-2
V gene: TRBV5-6
CDR3 protein: CASNLLRPGAQNYGYTF

J gene: TRBJ2-7
V gene: TRBV7-2
CDR3 protein: CASSPTPSGPYEQYF

J gene: TRBJ2-7
V gene: TRBV12-5
CDR3 protein: CASGHLEEQYF

J gene: TRBJ1-2
V gene: TRBV16
CDR3 protein: CASSLSDRTGVGYTF